These T cell receptor beta chains were read from a single sample in a study of radiation and T cells in renal cell carcinoma. Profiled with immunoSEQ multiplex PCR; TCRdb holds only in-frame clones, not every one. The profile covers approximately 29,000 clones, with roughly 80% appearing a single time and 25% to 40% taken by the ten largest. The sequencing here drew on blood, taken from a patient whose treatment included radiotherapy and nephrectomy. These receptors came from a man in his sixties with renal cell carcinoma. The CDR3 runs from the conserved cysteine through the conserved F or W.

cdr3_length v_call cdr3_aa
16 TRBV11-2 CASSLAPGTAGYEQYF
13 TRBV7-9 CASSSQYGYGYTF
13 TRBV9 CASSVDLRGVLSF
14 TRBV9 CASSVAPRSYEQYF
16 TRBV5-4 CASSLKRLGVTDTQYF
15 TRBV5-1 CASSLWRTGTGELFF
15 TRBV5-5 CASSPGLAGFNERFF
16 TRBV6-1 CASSERQGGMIDTQYF
13 TRBV29-1 CSVSPGTGYGYTF
14 TRBV4-3 CASSQDPNTGELFF
16 TRBV10-3 CAISDPNLRTGYGYTF
15 TRBV11-2 CASSFNTELNYGYTF
16 TRBV10-3 CAISDRLAGAGDTQYF
17 TRBV6-1 CASSQGGAGGRTGELFF
15 TRBV10-1 CATQAGTSGTSGQFF
15 TRBV5-6 CASNRGGASSYEQYF
13 TRBV29-1 CSVAGTVDQPQHF
16 TRBV28 CASSLPQSTGLAEAFF
16 TRBV7-8 CASSVGTGLVNEKLFF
15 TRBV4-3 CASSQGPGSNTEAFF
12 TRBV10-1 CASSVDTGELFF
15 TRBV7-6 CASSLGGQSIYGYTF
15 TRBV5-4 CASTWGGWSGNTIYF
15 TRBV4-2 CASSPTLGLTGELFF
15 TRBV14 CASSQDNSVTDEQYF
15 TRBV7-2 CASSLGQTTNEKLFF
12 TRBV19 CASRTATRELFF
14 TRBV19 CASSVAGRTGELFF
15 TRBV19 CASSAGLAGSYGQYF
15 TRBV7-3 CASSLTREATDTQYF
14 TRBV30 CAWSAQGAGNTIYF
15 TRBV29-1 CSVVSGAHSYNEQFF
16 TRBV2 CAARQRDSRSSYEQYF
14 TRBV5-4 CASSLTGTREEAFF
11 TRBV7-9 CASSNQETQYF
14 TRBV5-8 CASSPLTEGNTIYF